This T cell receptor beta chain was documented in a study of identical twins. Study-level results: Diverse VJ usage suggested most zero-insertion clonotypes were not invariant T cells. It was out-of-frame TCR alpha sharing in monozygotic twins that models underestimated.

All donors were healthy, and all were Caucasian. cDNA molecules carried unique molecular identifiers, and template switching added a universal primer site. MiXCR was run by TCRdb on the 5' RACE reads, yielding one entry per CDR3 protein. There are roughly 260,000 distinct CDR3 sequences in the sample; approximately 7.9% occur only once, and under 7% lies in the top ten. This clonotype was picked up a small number of times. Antigen: not known. The CDR3 totals 17 residues. Germline values: CDR1 DFQATT, CDR2 SNEGSKA (reference sequence). After removal of 0 bases from V and 11 bases from J, the junction contained 16 bases not matched to a gene. The same specimen was also included in a second study, on yellow fever vaccine responses in identical twins.

This clonotype was sampled from a woman between 18 and 30 years old in good health. The chain employs TRBV20-1 and TRBJ2-3, with 11 positions matching TRBD2. The sample comprised CD8+ T cells sorted from blood. As DNA, the CDR3 is TGCAGTGCTAGAGATCGAGAGTCGCTAGCGGGGGGTGGGCGGCAGTATTTT. Translated: CSARDRESLAGGGRQYF.